A selection of T cell receptor beta chains follows, all from one sample in a study of blood T cell repertoires in COVID-19. The method was immunoSEQ multiplex PCR; TCRdb's version includes in-frame clones alone and lacks a portion of them. The data hold some 190,000 clones, with about 81% observed a single time. What was sequenced was peripheral blood. These receptors originate from a woman aged 60 to 75 with COVID-19, enrolled during active disease. CDR3s include the opening cysteine and the closing phenylalanine or tryptophan. A D gene is named only where the DNA matches it firmly. Clone size is shown for a subset of rows, as once, few, many or a class of expanded clone.

TRBJ1-5 | - | TRBV6-4 | TRBD1 | CASRDRGLYKPQHF | TGTGCCAGCAGGGACAGGGGCCTGTACAAGCCCCAGCATTTT
TRBJ1-5 | - | TRBV7-2 | TRBD1 | CASSPPRGQGVGQPQHF | TGTGCCAGCAGCCCACCCCGGGGACAGGGGGTTGGTCAGCCCCAGCATTTT
TRBJ2-2 | once | TRBV13 | - | CASSYRSGLAGELFF | TGTGCCAGCAGTTACCGAAGCGGGCTGGCCGGGGAGCTGTTTTTT
TRBJ1-1 | - | TRBV11-1 | - | CASSVIQGRGEAFF | TGTGCCAGCAGCGTGATACAGGGACGGGGTGAAGCTTTCTTT
TRBJ2-7 | medium-sized | TRBV18 | - | CASSPVGGWTEQYF | TGTGCCAGCTCACCGGTTGGAGGGTGGACCGAGCAGTACTTC
TRBJ2-6 | - | TRBV18 | TRBD1 | CASSPLRDRVARVSGANVLTF | TGTGCCAGCTCCCCACTCCGGGACAGGGTGGCTCGTGTCTCTGGGGCCAACGTCCTGACTTTC
TRBJ1-2 | - | TRBV14 | TRBD1 | CASSANRGSSYGYTF | TGTGCCAGCAGCGCCAACAGGGGGTCCTCCTATGGCTACACCTTC
TRBJ2-1 | - | TRBV11-3 | - | CASSLSSVNEQFF | TGTGCCAGCAGCTTGAGTAGCGTCAATGAGCAGTTCTTC
TRBJ2-7 | - | TRBV6-2/TRBV6-3 | - | CASSRVSYEQYF | TGTGCCAGCAGTCGTGTCTCCTACGAGCAGTACTTC
TRBJ1-6 | many | TRBV5-5 | - | CASSLDSGARSNLHF | TGTGCCAGCAGCTTGGATTCAGGGGCCCGCTCAAACCTCCACTTT
TRBJ2-2 | - | TRBV10-3 | - | CAISETGSANTGELFF | TGTGCCATCAGTGAAACAGGCTCCGCGAACACCGGGGAGCTGTTTTTT
TRBJ1-6 | - | TRBV27 | - | CASSSTRAGRNSPLHF | TGTGCCAGCAGTTCCACCAGGGCCGGGAGAAATTCACCCCTCCACTTT
TRBJ2-4 | - | TRBV19 | TRBD2 | CASSIEGGVSIQYF | TGTGCCAGTAGTATAGAGGGGGGGGTGAGCATTCAGTACTTC
TRBJ2-1 | - | TRBV3-1/TRBV3-2 | - | CASSQVRDNEQFF | TGTGCCAGCAGCCAAGTTCGGGACAATGAGCAGTTCTTC
TRBJ1-4 | few | TRBV9 | - | CASSPRQSEKLFF | TGTGCCAGCAGCCCAAGACAGAGTGAAAAACTGTTTTTT
TRBJ2-6 | - | TRBV18 | TRBD1 | CASSPRDRVYSGANVLTF | TGTGCCAGCTCACCCCGGGACAGAGTATACTCTGGGGCCAACGTCCTGACTTTC